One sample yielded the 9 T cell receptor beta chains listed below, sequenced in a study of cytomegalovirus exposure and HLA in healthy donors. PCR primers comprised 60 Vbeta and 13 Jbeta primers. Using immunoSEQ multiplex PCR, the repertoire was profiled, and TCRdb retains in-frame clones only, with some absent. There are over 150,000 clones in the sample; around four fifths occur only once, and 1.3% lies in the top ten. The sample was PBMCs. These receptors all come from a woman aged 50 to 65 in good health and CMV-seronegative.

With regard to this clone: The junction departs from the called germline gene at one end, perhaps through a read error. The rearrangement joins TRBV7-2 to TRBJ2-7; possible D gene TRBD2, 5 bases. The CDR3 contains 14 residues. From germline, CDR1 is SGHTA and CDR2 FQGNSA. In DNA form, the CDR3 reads TGTGCCACCAGCTTAGTGAGCGGTTCCTACGAGCAGTACTTC. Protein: CATSLVSGSYEQYF.

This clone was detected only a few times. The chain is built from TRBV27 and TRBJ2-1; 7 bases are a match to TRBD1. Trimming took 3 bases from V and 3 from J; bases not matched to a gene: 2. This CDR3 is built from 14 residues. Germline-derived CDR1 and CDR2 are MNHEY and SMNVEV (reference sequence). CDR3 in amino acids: CASSFGDSYNEQFF. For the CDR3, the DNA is TGTGCCAGCAGTTTTGGGGACAGCTACAATGAGCAGTTCTTC.

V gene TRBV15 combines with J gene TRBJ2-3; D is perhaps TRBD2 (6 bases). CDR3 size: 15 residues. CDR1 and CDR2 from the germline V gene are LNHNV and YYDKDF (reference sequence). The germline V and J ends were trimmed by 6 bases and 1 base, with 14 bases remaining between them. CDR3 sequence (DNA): TGTGCCACCAGACCCGCGGGGAAGGGCACAGATACGCAGTATTTT. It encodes CATRPAGKGTDTQYF.

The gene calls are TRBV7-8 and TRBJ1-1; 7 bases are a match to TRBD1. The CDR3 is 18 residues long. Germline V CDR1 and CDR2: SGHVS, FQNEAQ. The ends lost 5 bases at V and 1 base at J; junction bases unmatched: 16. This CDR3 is CASSGPQTGSVKNTEAFF. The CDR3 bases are TGTGCCAGCAGCGGACCCCAGACAGGGTCTGTGAAGAACACTGAAGCTTTCTTT.

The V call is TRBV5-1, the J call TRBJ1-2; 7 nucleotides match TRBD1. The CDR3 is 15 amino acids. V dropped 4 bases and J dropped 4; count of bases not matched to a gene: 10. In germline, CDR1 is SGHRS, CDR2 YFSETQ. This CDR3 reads CASSPLRQGPYGYTF. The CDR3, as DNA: TGCGCCAGCAGCCCGCTACGACAGGGTCCCTATGGCTACACCTTC.

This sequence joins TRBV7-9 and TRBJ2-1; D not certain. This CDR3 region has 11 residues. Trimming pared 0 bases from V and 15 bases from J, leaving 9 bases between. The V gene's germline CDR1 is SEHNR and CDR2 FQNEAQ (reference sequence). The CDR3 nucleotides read TGTGCCAGCAGCTTAGCGTCGGGTTGGTTCTTC. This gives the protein CASSLASGWFF.

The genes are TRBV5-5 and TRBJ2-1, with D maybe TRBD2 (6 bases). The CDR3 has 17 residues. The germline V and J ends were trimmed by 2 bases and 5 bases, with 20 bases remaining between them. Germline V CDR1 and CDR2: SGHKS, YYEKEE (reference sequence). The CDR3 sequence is CASSFLEAVAGNNEQFF. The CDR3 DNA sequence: TGTGCCAGCAGCTTCCTGGAAGCGGTGGCGGGAAACAATGAGCAGTTCTTC.

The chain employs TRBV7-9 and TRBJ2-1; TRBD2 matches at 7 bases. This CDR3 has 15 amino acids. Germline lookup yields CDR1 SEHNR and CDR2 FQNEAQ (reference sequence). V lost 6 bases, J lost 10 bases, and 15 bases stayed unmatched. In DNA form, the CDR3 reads TGTGCCAGCAGTCGTCAGACCCGGGGGGATGGGGAGCAGTTCTTC. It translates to CASSRQTRGDGEQFF.

The CDR3 sequence is CASSLGPAGLAAVEQYF. CDR3 bases: TGCGCCAGCAGCTTGGGTCCCGCCGGGCTAGCTGCTGTCGAGCAGTACTTC. The rearrangement joins TRBV5-1 to TRBJ2-7; a weak D match, TRBD2 (5 bases). V was clipped by 0 bases and J by 6 bases, with 22 bases between them. The V gene's germline CDR1 is SGHRS and CDR2 YFSETQ. CDR3 length: 17 amino acids.